This TCR beta chain was found in a study of OX40 agonist ivuxolimab in advanced cancers. Study as a whole: The patients got ivuxolimab, which is an agonistic anti-OX40 (CD134) antibody.

Assay: immunoSEQ multiplex PCR; the TCRdb copy retains only in-frame clones and omits some. This table holds tens of thousands of clones, 81% found once. The V segment lost 2 bases and the J segment 8 bases; nucleotides outside the gene matches: 2. The germline CDR1 and CDR2 sequences are LNHDA and SQIVND (reference sequence). The CDR3 spans 14 residues. The chain joins TRBV19 to TRBJ1-6; 8 bases align to TRBD1. The sequence was collected from an adult with an advanced solid tumor such as melanoma, head and neck, liver or kidney cancer. The sequencing used CD4+ or CD8+ T cells sorted from blood, collected in a trial of the OX40 agonist ivuxolimab. The CDR3 sequence is CASSIQGADSPLHF. In DNA, the CDR3 is TGTGCCAGTAGTATACAGGGGGCTGATTCACCCCTCCACTTT. Based on the CDR3 plus reference TRBV19 and TRBJ1-6, the full variable domain is DGGITQSPKYLFRKEGQNVTLSCEQNLNHDAMYWYRQDPGQGLRLIYYSQIVNDFQKGDIAEGYSVSREKKESFPLTVTSAQKNPTAFYLCASSIQGADSPLHFGNGTRLTVT.